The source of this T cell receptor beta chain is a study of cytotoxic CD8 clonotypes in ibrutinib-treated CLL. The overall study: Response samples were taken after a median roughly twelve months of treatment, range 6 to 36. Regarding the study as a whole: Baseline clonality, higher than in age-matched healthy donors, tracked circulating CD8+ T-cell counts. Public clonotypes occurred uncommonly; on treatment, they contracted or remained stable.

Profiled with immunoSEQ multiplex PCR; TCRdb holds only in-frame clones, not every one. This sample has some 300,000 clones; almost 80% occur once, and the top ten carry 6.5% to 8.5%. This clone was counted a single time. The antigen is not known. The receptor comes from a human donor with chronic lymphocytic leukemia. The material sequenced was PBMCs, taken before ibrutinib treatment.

The CDR3 DNA reads TGTGCCAGCAGCTTAGATTGGATGGTGGGAGGGACCCAAGAGACCCAGTACTTC. Translated, it gives CASSLDWMVGGTQETQYF. This chain joins TRBV11-2 and TRBJ2-5; 7 bases line up with TRBD2. There are 18 residues in the CDR3. The V gene end was trimmed by 0 bases and the J gene end by 1 base; junction bases not matched to a gene: 11. The germline CDR1 and CDR2 sequences are SGHAT and FQNNGV.